What follows are 17 T cell receptor beta chains derived from one specimen sequenced in a study of blood T cell repertoires in COVID-19. Method: immunoSEQ multiplex PCR; TCRdb's copy keeps in-frame clones and lacks some. The sample yields around 700,000 clones, 85% to 90% seen once. The sample consisted of peripheral blood. The source is a woman between 18 and 30 years old with acute or convalescent COVID-19.

The rearrangement joins TRBV27 to TRBJ1-2; 8 bases line up with TRBD1. The trim removed 10 bases at V and 4 bases at J, leaving 8 bases unmatched. The V gene's germline CDR1 is MNHEY and CDR2 SMNVEV (reference sequence). This CDR3 region has 13 residues. Here the CDR3 reads CATLDRGGYGYTF. DNA of the CDR3: TGTGCCACCCTCGACAGGGGTGGCTATGGCTACACCTTC.

The rearrangement links TRBV24-1 to TRBJ1-2, with no clear D. CDR1 is KGHDR and CDR2 is SFDVKD in the germline V gene. CDR3 length equals 13 residues. Trimming pared 0 bases from V and 4 bases from J, leaving 5 bases between. CDR3 in DNA: TGTGCCACCAGTGATTTGCAATTCTATGGCTACACCTTC. Its protein product is CATSDLQFYGYTF.

This clone appeared once. V gene TRBV30 combines with J gene TRBJ2-3; possibly TRBD2 for D (6 bases). Trimming pared 0 bases from V and 1 base from J, leaving 11 bases between. Germline V CDR1 and CDR2: GTSNPN, SVGIG (reference sequence). The CDR3 spans 15 residues. The CDR3 here is CAWSVLAGGTDTQYF. CDR3 bases: TGTGCCTGGAGTGTACTAGCCGGGGGCACAGATACGCAGTATTTT.

The chain's CDR3 is CASSRGTASGNTIYF. In DNA form, the CDR3 reads TGTGCCAGCAGCCGTGGGACAGCCTCTGGAAACACCATATATTTT. The chain links TRBV7-9 to TRBJ1-3, with 7 bases matching TRBD1. Looked up from germline, CDR1 is SEHNR and CDR2 is FQNEAQ (reference sequence). V shed 5 bases, J shed 0 bases, and the junction held 4 bases outside the gene matches. This CDR3 has 15 amino acids.

The J gene is TRBJ2-3, the V gene TRBV25-1, with D perhaps TRBD2 (6 bases). CDR1 MGHDK and CDR2 SYGVNS come from the germline V gene. CDR3 length: 16 residues. V lost 2 bases to trimming and J lost 8 bases, with 20 bases between them. In DNA, the CDR3 is TGTGCCAGCAGTGAACTGGCGTGGCAGGACGGGGGTACGCAGTATTTT. It is translated as CASSELAWQDGGTQYF.

The chain couples TRBV25-1 to TRBJ2-2; D is perhaps TRBD1 (6 bases). Trimming pared 7 bases from V and 0 bases from J, leaving 12 bases between. Germline V gives CDR1 MGHDK, CDR2 SYGVNS. The length of the CDR3 is 15 residues. The CDR3 DNA is TGTGCCAGCACAAACGGACAGTCGAACACCGGGGAGCTGTTTTTT. It codes for CASTNGQSNTGELFF.

The J gene is TRBJ2-2, the V gene TRBV9, with 7 bases lining up with TRBD2. CDR3 length: 17 amino acids. From germline, CDR1 is SGDLS and CDR2 YYNGEE. Trimming cost V 4 bases and J 1 base; bases outside gene matches: 10. CDR3 DNA: TGTGCCAGCAGCCACACCAGCTGGGGGGGGAACACCGGGGAGCTGTTTTTT. Amino acid sequence: CASSHTSWGGNTGELFF. Using reference TRBV9 and TRBJ2-2 for the parts outside the CDR3, the full variable domain is DSGVTQTPKHLITATGQRVTLRCSPRSGDLSVYWYQQSLDQGLQFLIQYYNGEERAKGNILERFSAQQFPDLHSELNLSSLELGDSALYFCASSHTSWGGNTGELFFGEGSRLTVL.

The chain recombines TRBV7-2 with TRBJ1-4; no reliable D call. Trimming removed 5 bases at V and 4 bases at J, with 20 bases between. The germline V gene encodes CDR1 SGHTA and CDR2 FQGNSA. CDR3 size: 17 residues. CDR3 amino acids: CASSRRAARQVNEKLFF. DNA of the CDR3: TGTGCCAGCAGCCGGCGGGCAGCACGGCAAGTTAATGAAAAACTGTTTTTT.

V is TRBV18 and J is TRBJ1-1; TRBD1 might be the D (5 bases). The germline V gene has CDR1 KGHSH and CDR2 LQKENI. Trimming pared 3 bases from V and 10 bases from J, leaving 18 bases between. This CDR3 has 14 amino acids. The CDR3 bases are TGTGCCAGCTCACCGGGTTGGAGGGACGGTTCAGCTTTCTTT. Translation gives CASSPGWRDGSAFF.

The V and J genes are TRBV21-1 and TRBJ1-2; TRBD1 was called by the table and not checked on the DNA. TRBV21-1 is assigned pseudogene status. This CDR3 spans 18 amino acids. The CDR3 loop is CASSKAGGQGGANYGYTF. CDR3 DNA: TGTGCCAGCAGCAAAGCGGGGGGACAGGGGGGAGCTAACTATGGCTACACCTTC.

The rearrangement links TRBV18 to TRBJ2-1; D gene ambiguous. Between the trimmed V and J ends, which lost 2 bases and 3 bases, there was a span of 5 bases. CDR1 and CDR2 from the germline V gene are KGHSH and LQKENI. This CDR3 is 13 amino acids long. Written as DNA, the CDR3 is TGTGCCAGCTCACCATTCAGCTACAATGAGCAGTTCTTC. As protein: CASSPFSYNEQFF.

The J gene is TRBJ2-7, the V gene TRBV27; the match to TRBD1 covers 8 bases. Losses at the gene ends were 4 bases for V and 7 bases for J; bases not matched to a gene: 9. Germline V gives CDR1 MNHEY, CDR2 SMNVEV (reference sequence). The CDR3 has 14 amino acids. The CDR3 DNA reads as TGTGCCAGCAGTTCGGACAGGGCCGAAGGGGAGCAGTACTTC. Protein: CASSSDRAEGEQYF.

The chain links TRBV3-1 (or the pseudogene TRBV3-2) to TRBJ1-1; D might be TRBD1 (5 bases). The CDR3 is made up of 18 amino acids. The V end was cut by 6 bases, the J end by 2 bases, with 25 bases between. Germline-derived CDR1 and CDR2 are LGHDT and YNNKEL (reference sequence). In nucleotides, the CDR3 is TGTGCCAGCAGGCGGAAGGGTTTCGGGGGATCGTCCAACACTGAAGCTTTCTTT. This translates into CASRRKGFGGSSNTEAFF.

The V gene is TRBV27, the J gene TRBJ2-1; 12 nucleotides agree with TRBD1. Germline CDR1 MNHEY, CDR2 SMNVEV (reference sequence). V lost 7 bases, J lost 9 bases, and 10 bases stayed unmatched. The CDR3 consists of 15 residues. CDR3 nucleotide sequence: TGTGCCAGCACCTATTCGGGGACAGGGGGCTTTGAGCAGTTCTTC. Its protein product is CASTYSGTGGFEQFF.

The chain combines TRBV30 with TRBJ1-2, with D possibly matching TRBD1 (6 bases). CDR1 is GTSNPN, CDR2 SVGIG, per germline (reference sequence). Between the trimmed V and J ends, which lost 2 bases and 5 bases, there was a span of 18 bases. The CDR3 has 15 residues. The CDR3 sequence is CAWSPEGGRGYGYTF. In nucleotides, the CDR3 is TGTGCCTGGAGTCCGGAGGGGGGGCGTGGGTATGGCTACACCTTC.

The chain recombines TRBV5-1 with TRBJ1-2, with 7 positions matching TRBD1. The CDR3 sequence is 14 residues long. With V trimmed by 0 bases and J by 8 bases, 7 bases remained unmatched. Per germline, CDR1 SGHRS and CDR2 YFSETQ. CDR3 protein: CASSLGGQAMGYTF. The CDR3 region has the DNA TGCGCCAGCAGCTTGGGAGGACAGGCTATGGGCTACACCTTC.

This chain uses TRBV7-9 with TRBJ1-2; D is perhaps TRBD1 (6 bases). V was trimmed by 5 bases and J by 7 bases, leaving 20 bases between them. Germline assignment: CDR1 SEHNR and CDR2 FQNEAQ (reference sequence). This CDR3 has 15 residues. The CDR3, as DNA: TGTGCCAGCAGCCCCTCACAGGGATCGTTGTCTGGCTACACCTTC. Amino acids: CASSPSQGSLSGYTF.